The clone carrying this T cell receptor (beta chain) was recorded a few times. Its antigen is undetermined. The data originate from a study of response to subunit inactivated influenza vaccine. Points from the study as a whole: Only a handful of new T cells, the authors suggested, are recruited with each seasonal influenza vaccination.

V shed 6 bases and J shed 7 bases, with 13 bases lying between them. The germline V gene encodes CDR1 MNHNS and CDR2 SASEGT. The CDR3 loop spans 13 amino acids. TCRdb reanalysed the RT-PCR reads using MiXCR and keeps one entry per CDR3 protein. The repertoire holds 650,000 to 700,000 distinct CDR3 sequences, with around a sixth as singletons. The chain carries TRBV6-1 and TRBJ1-5; no definite D call. Material: PBMCs from blood, obtained approximately 12 days after vaccination. This TCR came from a man between 45 and 60 years old who received an inactivated influenza vaccine. CDR3 region: CASSPIGGQPQHF. The CDR3 coding sequence is TGTGCCAGCAGCCCGATCGGCGGGCAGCCCCAGCATTTT.